This T cell receptor (beta chain) appears in the sequencing data of a study of OX40 agonist ivuxolimab in advanced cancers. Study in general: Dose-escalation patients had hepatocellular carcinoma, melanoma, renal cell or head and neck cancer. A male proportion of around 86% was recorded, with mean age about 54 years and range about 20 to 85. Broader study findings: In a subset of nonresponders, normalized T-cell clonal expansion was also low.

Sequenced by immunoSEQ multiplex PCR; TCRdb stores in-frame clones only, minus some. The sample yields about 71,000 clones, just under 95% seen once. The V and J ends lost 8 bases and 0 bases respectively, with 10 bases between them. This CDR3 has 13 residues. CDR1 and CDR2 from the germline V gene are SEHNR and FQNEAQ (reference sequence). Remarks on this clone: The antigen remains undetermined.

The receptor's source is an adult with an advanced solid tumor such as melanoma, head and neck, liver or kidney cancer. Sample: CD4+ or CD8+ T cells sorted from blood, taken in a trial of the OX40 agonist ivuxolimab. The rearrangement links TRBV7-9 to TRBJ1-1; D may be TRBD1 (6 bases). Written as DNA, the CDR3 is TGTGCCAGCCGGGGACAAGTGAACACTGAAGCTTTCTTT. It codes for CASRGQVNTEAFF.